A single TCR beta chain is shown here with its context. There is no known antigen for this receptor. The input lacks base qualities; no much larger clone sits a single base away. Inclusive of the bounding cysteine and phenylalanine, the CDR3 is 16 residues long. Of all the DNA, just the CDR3 is kept, 48 bases in frame from base 1. Clipping removes 1 base from V and 2 bases from J, with 6 as the unmatched junction base count. The CDR1 and CDR2 encoded by the germline V gene (reference sequence) are SEHNR and FQNEAQ. The healthy controls were 37 blood donors, and the buffy coats of these donors were supplied by the Finnish Red Cross blood service. All TCR-sequenced material derived from peripheral blood: patient blood samples and healthy donor buffy coats. Peripheral blood mononuclear cells were isolated by Ficoll-Hypaque gradient centrifugation. CD4+ cells were magnetically purified from the buffy coats of healthy controls. Genomic DNA was extracted with the Gentra Puregene Cell and Tissue kit and quantified on a Qubit 2.0 fluorometer.

The entry originates in a study of STAT5B mutations in CD4+ large granular lymphocyte leukemia (dated by TCRdb to between 2021 and 2024). Regarding the research as a whole: Among healthy controls, the CDR3 'QG' motif was associated with a particular HLA allele. The TCRbeta repertoires of CD4+ T-cell large granular lymphocyte leukemia patients were compared with the TCRbeta repertoires of healthy blood donors. Flow cytometry on FACSCanto II or FACSVerse confirmed that purified fractions exceeded 95% purity among lymphocytes.

The immunoSEQ assay at survey resolution was applied to genomic DNA for sequencing of TCRbeta rearrangements. On the authors' methods: In the TCR sequencing data, the smallest productive clonotype frequency that could be detected was 2.59 x 10-5. Only productive TCRbeta rearrangements, defined as complete and in-frame sequences, were included in the analyses. Simpson clonality, calculated in the immunoSEQ Analyzer version 3.0, was used as the measure of sample clonality. Clones were binned by frequency as very rare, small, medium, large (1-20%) or hyperexpanded (>20%). OLGA 1.2.3 estimated generation probabilities, VDJtools produced V-gene circos plots, VDJdb was queried for specificities, and GLIPH identified CDR3 motifs. TCRdb took this table from immuneACCESS and kept in-frame rearrangements with V and J called. Such tables lack part of the clones; where checked against another copy, unresolved V genes explain under half of the gap, and the rest is unexplained. D and trimming were read from the DNA, whereas the V and J calls and clone size are those reported in that table. The sample has tens of thousands of clones on record, less than 85% of them singletons. The leading ten clones occupy approximately 0.33% of the sample.

Points the paper makes about the study in general: The main leukemic clonotypes were found to be private to each patient, although about a quarter of the main leukemic clonotypes were detected at low frequency in the non-leukemic repertoires of other patients. The data were not HLA-matched, and the higher clonality in CD4+ T-LGLL than in CD8+ T-LGLL could be due to the relatively small sample size. Greater clonality appeared to be present in CD4-sorted patient repertoires than in healthy CD4+ repertoires, and the difference was retained after the putative leukemic clones were removed. TRBV06-family usage was enriched among the top patient clones (8/27) compared with healthy controls (2/35).

Recombination connected TRBV7-9 to TRBJ1-2; 8 of the junction bases match TRBD1. The source material was CD4+ T cells from blood buffy coats. The TCR sequence derives from a human donor in good health. The DNA sequence is given as TGTGCCAGCAGCTTAGGGCAGGGGGCAAGAAACTATGGCTACACCTTC. It translates to CASSLGQGARNYGYTF.